The 12 T cell receptor beta chains below were found in one sample sequenced in a study of blood T cell repertoires in COVID-19. Only in-frame clones appear in the TCRdb table, and some are missing; sequencing was by immunoSEQ multiplex PCR. The data hold about 20,000 clones, with 80% to 95% observed a single time. The sample taken for sequencing was peripheral blood. All receptors derive from a man aged 65 to 79 with active COVID-19.

The CDR3: CASSLRGLDNTGELFF. The DNA for the CDR3 is TGCGCCAGCAGCTTGAGGGGACTAGACAACACCGGGGAGCTGTTTTTT. V and J are TRBV5-1 and TRBJ2-2; TRBD2 matches 8 bases. This CDR3 has 16 amino acids. Looked up from germline, CDR1 is SGHRS and CDR2 is YFSETQ. Germline trimming cut 1 base from V and 2 bases from J; bases unmatched to any gene: 4.

The chain combines TRBV11-3 with TRBJ1-6; D uncertain. The V and J ends lost 5 bases and 7 bases respectively, with 9 bases between them. Germline-derived CDR1 and CDR2 are SGHNT and YENEEA. The CDR3 contains 13 residues. The CDR3 nucleotides are TGTGCCAGCAGCACCACGGTGAATTCACCCCTCCACTTT. Protein: CASSTTVNSPLHF.

The genes are TRBV15 and TRBJ2-5; maybe TRBD1 (6 bases). This CDR3 region has 18 residues. Trimming removed 0 bases at V and 6 bases at J, with 23 bases between. CDR1 and CDR2 from the germline V gene are LNHNV and YYDKDF (reference sequence). The CDR3: CATSREGPNQGTSKTQYF. The DNA of the CDR3 is TGTGCCACCAGCAGAGAGGGCCCAAATCAGGGGACCTCAAAGACCCAGTACTTC.

The chain recombines TRBV4-3 with TRBJ2-1, with 9 bases matching TRBD2. The length of the CDR3 is 14 residues. Losses at the gene ends were 0 bases for V and 13 bases for J; bases not matched to a gene: 7. The germline gives CDR1 LGHNA, CDR2 YSLEER. The CDR3 DNA reads as TGCGCCAGCAGCCAAGATTGGGTAGCGGGGGACCAGTTCTTC. Amino acids: CASSQDWVAGDQFF.

This chain joins TRBV9 and TRBJ1-1; D may be TRBD1 (6 bases). With 4 bases removed from V and 0 bases from J, the gap between germline ends came to 13 bases. The CDR3 is made up of 15 amino acids. The V gene's germline CDR1 is SGDLS and CDR2 YYNGEE. The CDR3 coding sequence is TGTGCCAGCAGCCCTCGGACAGTCATGAACACTGAAGCTTTCTTT. This sequence encodes CASSPRTVMNTEAFF.

V gene TRBV27 combines with J gene TRBJ1-1; 7 positions match TRBD1. The CDR3 covers 15 residues. V gave up 4 bases and J gave up 4 bases; unmatched junction bases: 9. From germline, CDR1 is MNHEY and CDR2 SMNVEV (reference sequence). The CDR3 reads CASSSQGQRVTEAFF. CDR3 coding DNA: TGTGCCAGCAGTTCCCAGGGACAGAGAGTCACTGAAGCTTTCTTT.

This chain joins TRBV6-5 and TRBJ2-2; tentative D call: TRBD2 (5 bases). V lost 6 bases, J lost 2 bases, and 13 bases lay in between. CDR3 length equals 15 residues. Germline lookup yields CDR1 MNHEY and CDR2 SVGAGI. Written as DNA, the CDR3 is TGTGCCAGCAGGGGCACTAGTCCCAACACCGGGGAGCTGTTTTTT. This gives the protein CASRGTSPNTGELFF.

This clone was counted a single time. The V and J genes are TRBV3-1 (or the pseudogene TRBV3-2) and TRBJ2-3; 8 nucleotides align to TRBD2. The V gene's germline CDR1 is LGHDT and CDR2 YNNKEL (reference sequence). V was pared by 0 bases and J by 8 bases, with 13 bases of the junction left unmatched. The CDR3 covers 17 residues. The CDR3 DNA reads as TGTGCCAGCAGCCAAGATCTCGGGGCCGGGACTAGGGGTACGCAGTATTTT. This translates into CASSQDLGAGTRGTQYF.

The rearrangement links TRBV28 to TRBJ2-7; D is undetermined. The germline CDR1 and CDR2 sequences are MDHEN and SYDVKM. There are 10 residues in the CDR3. V lost 6 bases to trimming and J lost 3 bases, with 3 bases between them. The CDR3 protein is CASSHYEQYF. CDR3 bases: TGTGCCAGCAGCCACTACGAGCAGTACTTC.

This clone was observed a single time. The chain carries TRBV5-6 and TRBJ1-3; TRBD1 agrees at 8 bases. The germline CDR1 and CDR2 sequences are SGHDT and YYEEEE. CDR3 length: 13 amino acids. V lost 4 bases to trimming and J lost 4 bases; unmatched junction nucleotides: 1. CDR3 sequence: CASSGDRGNTIYF. The DNA of the CDR3 is TGTGCCAGCAGCGGGGACAGGGGAAACACCATATATTTT.

V gene TRBV3-1 (or the pseudogene TRBV3-2) combines with J gene TRBJ2-3; 11 nucleotides align to TRBD2. The germline CDR1 and CDR2 sequences are LGHDT and YNNKEL (reference sequence). V lost 4 bases to trimming and J lost 0 bases; unmatched junction nucleotides: 3. The CDR3 totals 16 residues. CDR3 in amino acids: CASSPLAGGSTDTQYF. DNA for the CDR3: TGTGCCAGCAGCCCCCTAGCGGGGGGTAGCACAGATACGCAGTATTTT.

V gene TRBV28 combines with J gene TRBJ2-1, with 9 bases aligning to TRBD1. Trimming took 3 bases from V and 5 from J; bases not matched to a gene: 5. CDR1 and CDR2 from the germline V gene are MDHEN and SYDVKM. The CDR3 extends over 15 amino acids. Written as DNA, the CDR3 is TGTGCCAGCAGTTTCGTGGGACAGGGTAACAATGAGCAGTTCTTC. Encoded protein: CASSFVGQGNNEQFF. The variable domain in full, with the rest retrieved from reference TRBV28 and TRBJ2-1, is DVKVTQSSRYLVKRTGEKVFLECVQDMDHENMFWYRQDPGLGLRLIYFSYDVKMKEKGDIPEGYSVSREKKERFSLILESASTNQTSMYLCASSFVGQGNNEQFFGPGTRLTVL.